This TCR beta chain derives from a study of blood T cell repertoires in COVID-19. About the study: The United States, Italy and Spain provided the acute and convalescent COVID-19 samples. PBMCs, B-cell-depleted T cells, or T cells were the source of the cDNA or gDNA that made up the material.

Original processing notes: Using reference gene primer amplification, nucleated cell counts were estimated. The method was immunoSEQ multiplex PCR; TCRdb's version includes in-frame clones alone and lacks a portion of them. V, J and clone size reflect that table, while D and trimming were determined from the DNA. The sample has about 89,000 clones; roughly 80% are singletons. The CDR3 sequence is 15 residues long. Trimming took 0 bases from V and 0 from J, leaving 8 bases between them. Germline values: CDR1 KGHSH, CDR2 LQKENI. The TCR comes from a woman older than 75 with acute or convalescent COVID-19. Sequencing was carried out using peripheral blood. The chain carries TRBV18 and TRBJ1-1; no definite D call. CDR3 protein: CASSPPYGMNTEAFF. In DNA form, the CDR3 reads TGTGCCAGCTCACCACCGTACGGGATGAACACTGAAGCTTTCTTT.